Following are 10 T cell receptor beta chains from one sample sequenced in a study of T cells in localized non-small cell lung cancer. Method: immunoSEQ multiplex PCR; TCRdb's copy keeps in-frame clones and lacks some. Among tens of thousands of clones listed, 85% to 90% were seen once. This specimen consisted of PBMCs, obtained before any cancer treatment. The receptors derive from a man aged 40-75 years with stage II lung adenocarcinoma.

In this sample, this clone turned up a few times. The chain combines TRBV5-1 with TRBJ2-7, with 7 bases identical to TRBD1. The germline gives CDR1 SGHRS, CDR2 YFSETQ. The CDR3 contains 15 residues. V shed 4 bases and J 2 bases; nucleotides not matched to a gene: 9. As DNA, the CDR3 is TGCGCCAGCAGCCAAGGTGGGGGACAGACCTACGAGCAGTACTTC. Encoded protein: CASSQGGGQTYEQYF.

Only one count was recorded for this clone. The V and J genes are TRBV5-1 and TRBJ1-4, with no clear D. Trimming shortened V by 4 bases and J by 0 bases, and 7 bases separated the two germline ends. This CDR3 comprises 14 residues. Germline CDR1 reads SGHRS; CDR2 reads YFSETQ. Written as DNA, the CDR3 is TGCGCCAGCAGCAGGGTAGCAACTAATGAAAAACTGTTTTTT. Translation gives CASSRVATNEKLFF. The full variable domain, its missing parts supplied by reference TRBV5-1 and TRBJ1-4, is KAGVTQTPRYLIKTRGQQVTLSCSPISGHRSVSWYQQTPGQGLQFLFEYFSETQRNKGNFPGRFSGRQFSNSRSEMNVSTLELGDSALYLCASSRVATNEKLFFGSGTQLSVL.

The chain is built from TRBV6-5 and TRBJ1-4; 8 nucleotides match TRBD1. The CDR3 covers 14 residues. Germline CDR1 is MNHEY and CDR2 is SVGAGI. After removal of 6 bases from V and 8 bases from J, the junction contained 8 bases not matched to a gene. The CDR3 loop reads CASRMDREREKLFF. The CDR3 coding sequence is TGTGCCAGCAGGATGGACAGGGAAAGGGAAAAACTGTTTTTT.

The chain employs TRBV7-6 and TRBJ2-7; TRBD2 is a possible D gene (6 bases). The CDR3 spans 13 residues. The V and J ends lost 9 bases and 0 bases respectively, with 12 bases between them. The germline CDR1 and CDR2 sequences are SGHVS and FNYEAQ. CDR3 protein: CASGSGSSYEQYF. CDR3 sequence (DNA): TGTGCCAGTGGTAGCGGTAGCTCCTACGAGCAGTACTTC. Full variable domain (outside the CDR3, taken from reference TRBV7-6 and TRBJ2-7): GAGVSQSPRYKVTKRGQDVALRCDPISGHVSLYWYRQALGQGPEFLTYFNYEAQQDKSGLPNDRFSAERPEGSISTLTIQRTEQRDSAMYRCASGSGSSYEQYFGPGTRLTVT.

The J gene is TRBJ2-7, the V gene TRBV9, with a possible D match to TRBD1 (6 bases). This CDR3 contains 15 residues. The V end lost 0 bases, the J end lost 4 bases, and 14 bases lay between the germline ends. Germline V gene sequence: CDR1 SGDLS, CDR2 YYNGEE. CDR3 nucleotide sequence: TGTGCCAGCAGCGTAGATACAGGGCGAGAGTACGAGCAGTACTTC. Protein sequence: CASSVDTGREYEQYF. Supplemented by reference TRBV9 and TRBJ2-7, the full variable domain reads DSGVTQTPKHLITATGQRVTLRCSPRSGDLSVYWYQQSLDQGLQFLIQYYNGEERAKGNILERFSAQQFPDLHSELNLSSLELGDSALYFCASSVDTGREYEQYFGPGTRLTVT.

The chain uses TRBV18 and TRBJ1-2; D not resolved. CDR3 length equals 16 residues. Germline values: CDR1 KGHSH, CDR2 LQKENI. V was trimmed by 0 bases and J by 8 bases, leaving 19 bases between them. The CDR3 spells CASSPPAALHLDGYTF. The CDR3, as DNA: TGTGCCAGCTCACCACCAGCGGCCCTCCACTTAGACGGCTACACCTTC.

The chain has TRBV2 and TRBJ2-3; D may be TRBD1 or TRBD2 (5 bases each). Germline CDR1 is SNHLY and CDR2 is FYNNEI. V lost 6 bases, J lost 6 bases, and 19 bases lay in between. The length of the CDR3 is 15 residues. CDR3 nucleotide sequence: TGTGCCAGCAGGGTCCGGGACGGCGCATGGGATACGCAGTATTTT. Translated, it gives CASRVRDGAWDTQYF.

This clone showed up just a few times. The genes are TRBV10-3 and TRBJ2-1; D is ambiguous. Per germline, CDR1 ENHRY and CDR2 SYGVKD. Deletions cut 10 bases from V and 0 bases from J, with 10 bases between. The CDR3 totals 13 residues. CDR3 loop: CATRVGSYNEQFF. CDR3 bases: TGTGCCACCCGAGTAGGCTCCTACAATGAGCAGTTCTTC.

The chain links TRBV19 to TRBJ2-7, with 8 bases lining up with TRBD1. This CDR3 comprises 12 residues. The germline V gene encodes CDR1 LNHDA and CDR2 SQIVND (reference sequence). With 4 bases clipped from V and 5 bases from J, the junction kept 1 base outside the gene matches. For the CDR3, the DNA is TGTGCCAGTAGTACGACAGGGGACGAGCAGTACTTC. Its protein product is CASSTTGDEQYF.

The rearrangement links TRBV10-1 to TRBJ2-1, with D hard to call. Trimming stripped 0 bases from V and 3 bases from J, with 6 bases between. Germline CDR1 WNHNN, CDR2 SYGVQD (reference sequence). The CDR3 has 14 amino acids. The CDR3 region is CASSESISYNEQFF. DNA of the CDR3: TGCGCCAGCAGTGAGTCGATTAGCTACAATGAGCAGTTCTTC.